What follows describes a single T cell receptor (beta chain). TCRdb reprocessed the RT-PCR reads via MiXCR and lists one record per CDR3 protein. The data show about 7,100 distinct CDR3 sequences, roughly 13% seen once. This sample stems from a study of patients and donors after allogeneic stem cell transplantation. This CDR3 contains 16 residues. V lost 1 base, J lost 5 bases, and 2 bases stayed unmatched. Germline-derived CDR1 and CDR2 are MNHEY and SMNVEV (reference sequence). The material sequenced was blood, either unsorted or a sorted T cell fraction (not recorded which). This receptor was obtained from a human donor who was either an allogeneic HSCT recipient or a stem cell or donor lymphocyte infusion donor (not recorded which). It is not recorded whose cells these are; they may come from a transplant donor. The rearrangement joins TRBV27 to TRBJ2-3; 14 bases line up with TRBD2. CDR3 protein: CASSLLTSGGGDTQYF. In DNA form, the CDR3 reads TGTGCCAGCAGTTTATTGACTAGCGGGGGGGGAGATACGCAGTATTTT.